The entry that follows covers one T cell receptor beta chain sequence. Its specificity is not known. The PCR had 60 Vbeta and 13 Jbeta primers. The method was immunoSEQ multiplex PCR; TCRdb's version includes in-frame clones alone and lacks a portion of them. The sample has some 120,000 clones; about 85% are singletons. Trimming took 2 bases from V and 8 from J, leaving 10 bases between them. Germline CDR1 KGHSH, CDR2 LQKENI. This CDR3 has 14 residues. The data were taken from a study of cytomegalovirus exposure and HLA in healthy donors. Findings of the study overall: The majority of TCR sequences were rare, yet some public TCRs appeared in many donors. V segments that were indistinguishable, TRBV6-2 and TRBV6-3 among them, were omitted from analysis. In a later analysis, several top co-occurrence clusters appeared linked to parvovirus B19, influenza, CMV and Epstein-Barr virus.

This chain connects TRBV18 to TRBJ1-6; D is unresolved. The receptor comes from a woman in her twenties or thirties in good health and CMV-seropositive. Material: PBMCs. CDR3 region: CASSPEGSDSPLHF. Written as DNA, the CDR3 is TGTGCCAGCTCACCAGAGGGTTCGGATTCACCCCTCCACTTT.